One sample yielded the 14 T cell receptor beta chains listed below, sequenced in a study of cytomegalovirus exposure and HLA in healthy donors. PCR used 60 Vbeta primers and 13 Jbeta primers. Assay used: immunoSEQ multiplex PCR; TCRdb lists only in-frame clones, some missing. The data contain approximately 130,000 clones, 60% to 85% of them seen just once; the ten biggest clones take up 2.5% to 3.5%. Sequenced: PBMCs. The origin of the receptors is a man aged 30 to 39 in good health and CMV-seronegative.

The rearrangement uses TRBV15 and TRBJ1-2, with 7 bases that match TRBD1. The CDR3 is 16 residues long. With V trimmed by 0 bases and J by 7 bases, 11 bases remained unmatched. In germline, CDR1 is LNHNV, CDR2 YYDKDF (reference sequence). CDR3 DNA: TGTGCCACCAGCAGAGATGCGCGACAGGGAGTCGGTGGCTACACCTTC. This encodes CATSRDARQGVGGYTF.

This clone has only a few counts. CDR3: CASMGGRGREQYF. In nucleotides, the CDR3 is TGTGCCAGCATGGGGGGCAGGGGGAGAGAGCAGTACTTC. The chain uses TRBV2 and TRBJ2-7; tentative D call: TRBD1 (7 bases). This CDR3 contains 13 residues. Trimming shortened V by 7 bases and J by 7 bases, and 17 bases separated the two germline ends. The germline V gene has CDR1 SNHLY and CDR2 FYNNEI.

The chain links TRBV7-9 to TRBJ2-5; TRBD1 is a possible D gene (5 bases). Trimming stripped 4 bases from V and 2 bases from J, with 8 bases between. Germline CDR1 is SEHNR and CDR2 is FQNEAQ (reference sequence). The length of the CDR3 is 13 residues. This chain's CDR3 is CASSSGQQETQYF. The CDR3, as DNA: TGTGCCAGCAGCTCAGGGCAGCAAGAGACCCAGTACTTC. Full variable domain (remainder filled in from reference TRBV7-9 and TRBJ2-5): DTGVSQNPRHKITKRGQNVTFRCDPISEHNRLYWYRQTLGQGPEFLTYFQNEAQLEKSRLLSDRFSAERPKGSFSTLEIQRTEQGDSAMYLCASSSGQQETQYFGPGTRLLVL.

The V gene is TRBV28, the J gene TRBJ2-1, with D unclear. This CDR3 has 14 amino acids. Trimming removed 6 bases from V and 8 bases from J, with 17 bases in between. Germline V gene data show CDR1 as MDHEN and CDR2 as SYDVKM. CDR3 bases: TGTGCCAGCAGCTACCGAGAACTGGCGGATGAGCAGTTCTTC. Its translation: CASSYRELADEQFF.

The genes are TRBV7-2 and TRBJ2-7, with TRBD2 matching 9 bases. The trim removed 5 bases at V and 4 bases at J, leaving 15 bases unmatched. CDR1 SGHTA and CDR2 FQGNSA come from the germline V gene. CDR3 length: 17 amino acids. The CDR3 sequence is CASSTPRSGGTPYEQYF. CDR3 bases: TGTGCCAGCAGCACCCCTCGTAGCGGGGGAACTCCTTACGAGCAGTACTTC. The whole variable domain, remainder taken from reference TRBV7-2 and TRBJ2-7, is GAGVSQSPSNKVTEKGKDVELRCDPISGHTALYWYRQSLGQGLEFLIYFQGNSAPDKSGLPSDRFSAERTGGSVSTLTIQRTQQEDSAVYLCASSTPRSGGTPYEQYFGPGTRLTVT.

The rearrangement links TRBV19 to TRBJ1-4; D call uncertain. Trimming took 10 bases from V and 10 from J, leaving 22 bases between them. The CDR3 is 14 amino acids. Germline CDR1 is LNHDA and CDR2 is SQIVND (reference sequence). Here the CDR3 reads CATKGVQAEGKLFF. CDR3 sequence (DNA): TGTGCCACCAAAGGAGTGCAGGCGGAGGGAAAACTGTTTTTT.

The rearrangement uses TRBV13 and TRBJ2-2; weak D call: TRBD2 (5 bases). CDR1 and CDR2 (germline): PRHDT, FYEKMQ (reference sequence). This CDR3 comprises 15 residues. V gave up 5 bases and J gave up 0 bases, with 10 bases separating them. Written as DNA, the CDR3 is TGTGCCAGCAGCAGGGAGAGTTCGAACACCGGGGAGCTGTTTTTT. The encoded protein is CASSRESSNTGELFF.

The chain joins TRBV29-1 to TRBJ2-7; 7 bases agree with TRBD1. V lost 6 bases to trimming and J lost 2 bases; unmatched junction nucleotides: 7. Per germline, CDR1 SQVTM and CDR2 ANQGSEA. The CDR3 runs to 13 residues. The CDR3 DNA is TGCAGCGTCCGAACAGGACAGGCCTACGAGCAGTACTTC. It yields the protein CSVRTGQAYEQYF.

The rearrangement links TRBV2 to TRBJ2-2, with 8 nucleotides matching TRBD1. Germline loops: CDR1 SNHLY, CDR2 FYNNEI. The length of the CDR3 is 15 residues. V gave up 6 bases and J gave up 6 bases; unmatched junction bases: 9. CDR3 in DNA: TGTGCCAGCAGGGATACAGGGGGTGTATCCGGGGAGCTGTTTTTT. This encodes CASRDTGGVSGELFF.

With respect to this clone: The germline gene is not matched at one end of the junction; a read error may be the cause. V and J are TRBV13 and TRBJ2-1; D remains ambiguous. Germline CDR1 and CDR2: PRHDT and FYEKMQ (reference sequence). The CDR3 totals 12 residues. Here the CDR3 DNA reads TGTGCCAGCAGCCCTGGTTACAGTGAGCAATTCTTC. Residues: CASSPGYSEQFF.

The chain combines TRBV7-2 with TRBJ2-7; D is possibly TRBD2 (5 bases). V was pared by 6 bases and J by 0 bases, with 15 bases between. Germline V gene sequence: CDR1 SGHTA, CDR2 FQGNSA. The CDR3 length is 15 residues. CDR3 sequence: CASSLLRGPSYEQYF. The CDR3 DNA follows: TGTGCCAGCAGTCTGCTAAGAGGGCCCTCCTACGAGCAGTACTTC.

V usage is TRBV29-1 and J usage is TRBJ2-3; TRBD1 is a possible D gene (6 bases). The germline gives CDR1 SQVTM, CDR2 ANQGSEA. Trimming took 8 bases from V and 4 from J, leaving 16 bases between them. The CDR3 has 13 amino acids. This CDR3 reads CSLTDRTADTQYF. CDR3 coding DNA: TGCAGCCTCACAGACAGGACTGCAGATACGCAGTATTTT.

This chain uses TRBV5-1 with TRBJ2-5; 8 positions match TRBD1. The J segment lost 5 bases and the V segment lost 4 bases, leaving 7 bases of the junction unmatched. The CDR3 contains 14 residues. CDR1 and CDR2 from the germline V gene are SGHRS and YFSETQ. The CDR3 region has the DNA TGCGCCAGCAGCCGATCAGGGGGCGGGGAGACCCAGTACTTC. Translation gives CASSRSGGGETQYF.

This clone has a handful of counts. This chain connects TRBV6-1 to TRBJ2-1; tentative D call: TRBD2 (6 bases). The CDR3 length is 15 residues. CDR1 MNHNS and CDR2 SASEGT come from the germline V gene. V was shortened by 5 bases and J by 0 bases, with 11 bases between the two germline ends. The CDR3 sequence is CASSLSGSSYNEQFF. Here the CDR3 DNA reads TGTGCCAGCAGTCTTAGCGGAAGCTCCTACAATGAGCAGTTCTTC.